This passage covers 2 T cell receptor beta chains from one sample sequenced in a study of blood T cell repertoires in COVID-19. Clones were sequenced by immunoSEQ multiplex PCR, and TCRdb holds only the in-frame ones, with some missing. The profile shows 300,000 to 450,000 clones, roughly 90% of them singletons. The sequencing input was PBMCs or T cells enriched from blood (not recorded which). Receptors were obtained from a woman under 40 who had been exposed to COVID-19.

V and J are TRBV28 and TRBJ1-5, with TRBD1 matching 7 bases. CDR3 length: 14 amino acids. V shed 6 bases, J shed 3 bases, and the junction held 5 bases outside the gene matches. Germline V gene lookup returns CDR1 MDHEN and CDR2 SYDVKM. The CDR3 reads CASRPTGDNQPQHF. The CDR3 nucleotides are TGTGCCAGCAGGCCAACAGGGGACAATCAGCCCCAGCATTTT.

The rearrangement links TRBV19 to TRBJ1-1; D unresolved. The V end lost 5 bases, the J end lost 4 bases, and 14 bases lay between the germline ends. Per germline, CDR1 LNHDA and CDR2 SQIVND (reference sequence). The CDR3 is 14 amino acids. The CDR3 is CASSLASGGTEAFF. CDR3 bases: TGTGCCAGTAGTCTGGCAAGTGGAGGCACTGAAGCTTTCTTT.